One sample yielded the 5 T cell receptor beta chains listed below, sequenced in a study of cytomegalovirus exposure and HLA in healthy donors. Sequencing was performed with immunoSEQ multiplex PCR; in TCRdb, only in-frame clones are kept and a portion is missing. The data show around 120,000 clones, approximately 89% seen once. What was sequenced was PBMCs. The receptors originated from a young man in good health and CMV-seronegative.

The V call is TRBV11-1, the J call TRBJ1-1; D call uncertain. CDR1 and CDR2 (germline): SGHAT, FQDESV (reference sequence). V lost 5 bases and J 0 bases, leaving 7 bases between the germline ends. The CDR3 runs 13 residues. The CDR3 nucleotides are TGTGCCAGCAGCATACAGATGAACACTGAAGCTTTCTTT. Amino acids: CASSIQMNTEAFF.

V is TRBV29-1 and J is TRBJ1-3; TRBD1 matches at 7 bases. Germline assignment: CDR1 SQVTM and CDR2 ANQGSEA. V was pared by 1 base and J by 0 bases, with 15 bases of the junction left unmatched. The CDR3 sequence is 19 residues long. This CDR3 reads CSVEGEAETGTYSGNTIYF. The DNA of the CDR3 is TGCAGCGTTGAAGGTGAAGCAGAGACAGGGACCTACTCTGGAAACACCATATATTTT.

This chain connects TRBV6-1 to TRBJ2-1, with 10 bases lining up with TRBD2. Germline loops: CDR1 MNHNS, CDR2 SASEGT. The V segment lost 4 bases and the J segment 3 bases; nucleotides outside the gene matches: 6. The CDR3 contains 16 residues. In DNA, the CDR3 is TGTGCCAGCAGTGTCAGCGGGGGGGCTGGCTACAATGAGCAGTTCTTC. Translating it yields CASSVSGGAGYNEQFF.

V and J are TRBV5-6 and TRBJ2-5; 7 bases agree with TRBD2. The V segment lost 0 bases and the J segment 3 bases; nucleotides outside the gene matches: 8. The V gene's germline CDR1 is SGHDT and CDR2 YYEEEE. The CDR3 is 16 residues long. The CDR3 is CASSLVGGGREETQYF. In nucleotides, the CDR3 is TGTGCCAGCAGCTTGGTCGGCGGCGGGAGAGAAGAGACCCAGTACTTC.

V and J are TRBV6-1 and TRBJ2-1, with TRBD1 matching 10 bases. CDR1 and CDR2 from the germline V gene are MNHNS and SASEGT. This CDR3 contains 13 residues. Germline trimming cut 7 bases from V and 16 bases from J; bases unmatched to any gene: 13. The CDR3 DNA is TGTGCCAGCAATTTCGGCCAGGGACAGGGGATCTTCTTC. It yields the protein CASNFGQGQGIFF.